The 25 T cell receptor beta chains below come from one sample, sequenced in a study of OX40 agonist ivuxolimab in advanced cancers. Method: immunoSEQ multiplex PCR; TCRdb's copy keeps in-frame clones and lacks some. Here the sample spans roughly 110,000 clones, 90% being singletons. The sequences come from CD4+ or CD8+ T cells sorted from blood, collected in a trial of the OX40 agonist ivuxolimab. These receptors were obtained from an adult with an advanced solid tumor such as melanoma, head and neck, liver or kidney cancer.

The chain employs TRBV20-1 and TRBJ1-1; D possibly corresponds to TRBD1 (6 bases). V lost 6 bases to trimming and J lost 11 bases, with 16 bases between them. The CDR3 length is 11 residues. CDR1 and CDR2 from the germline V gene are DFQATT and SNEGSKA (reference sequence). The DNA of the CDR3 is TGCAGTGCCCTGGACAGCCCTGGGGCTTTCTTT. Its translation: CSALDSPGAFF.

The chain links TRBV6-1 to TRBJ1-2; weak D call: TRBD1 (6 bases). V was trimmed by 3 bases and J by 5 bases, leaving 13 bases between them. Germline V lookup: CDR1 MNHNS, CDR2 SASEGT. The CDR3 covers 14 residues. This CDR3 reads CASSDLGTLYGYTF. The CDR3 region has the DNA TGTGCCAGCAGTGACCTCGGGACACTTTATGGCTACACCTTC.

V and J are TRBV7-3 and TRBJ2-1; TRBD1 matches 9 bases. CDR1 is SGHTA and CDR2 is FQGTGA in the germline V gene. This CDR3 has 15 amino acids. V gave up 5 bases and J gave up 3 bases; unmatched junction bases: 5. The CDR3 protein is CASSPDRGNYNEQFF. CDR3 bases: TGTGCCAGCAGCCCGGACAGGGGAAACTACAATGAGCAGTTCTTC.

V and J are TRBV7-2 and TRBJ2-5, with 8 bases fitting TRBD1. CDR3 length: 14 amino acids. The V gene end was trimmed by 5 bases and the J gene end by 4 bases; junction bases not matched to a gene: 6. CDR1 and CDR2 (germline): SGHTA, FQGNSA. CDR3 DNA sequence: TGTGCCAGCAGCCCCGGACAGGGCAGAGAGACCCAGTACTTC. Residues: CASSPGQGRETQYF.

V gene TRBV5-1 combines with J gene TRBJ2-3; TRBD2 agrees at 9 bases. Germline CDR1 and CDR2: SGHRS and YFSETQ. The V segment lost 4 bases and the J segment 6 bases; nucleotides outside the gene matches: 15. The CDR3 extends over 17 amino acids. CDR3: CASSPSLQRGATDTQYF. The CDR3 DNA reads TGCGCCAGCAGCCCCTCCCTCCAGCGGGGGGCAACGGATACGCAGTATTTT.

J is TRBJ1-4 and V is TRBV2; 8 bases fit TRBD1. The J segment lost 7 bases and the V segment lost 4 bases, leaving 11 bases of the junction unmatched. The CDR3 runs 16 residues. CDR1 is SNHLY, CDR2 FYNNEI, per germline. CDR3 coding DNA: TGTGCCAGCAGTGTTGGACAGGGAATAGAATTTGAAAAACTGTTTTTT. Its protein product is CASSVGQGIEFEKLFF.

The chain employs TRBV19 and TRBJ1-4; D call uncertain. Trimming pared 10 bases from V and 6 bases from J, leaving 15 bases between. Germline V lookup: CDR1 LNHDA, CDR2 SQIVND (reference sequence). This CDR3 spans 13 amino acids. CDR3 sequence reads: CATRNGQDEKLFF. For the CDR3, the DNA is TGTGCCACCAGGAACGGCCAAGATGAAAAACTGTTTTTT. Based on the CDR3 plus reference TRBV19 and TRBJ1-4, the full variable domain is DGGITQSPKYLFRKEGQNVTLSCEQNLNHDAMYWYRQDPGQGLRLIYYSQIVNDFQKGDIAEGYSVSREKKESFPLTVTSAQKNPTAFYLCATRNGQDEKLFFGSGTQLSVL.

This chain connects TRBV9 to TRBJ2-5, with 10 bases fitting TRBD1. The germline V gene has CDR1 SGDLS and CDR2 YYNGEE. After removal of 0 bases from V and 4 bases from J, the junction contained 3 bases not matched to a gene. This CDR3 spans 15 amino acids. The CDR3 DNA is TGTGCCAGCAGCGTAGATGGACAGGGGGGAGAGACCCAGTACTTC. Its protein is CASSVDGQGGETQYF.

The CDR3 DNA is TGTGCCAGCAGAGAAACTAGCGGGGGCCCCCGTCCCTACAATGAGCAGTTCTTC. It is translated as CASRETSGGPRPYNEQFF. The chain joins TRBV13 to TRBJ2-1; 11 nucleotides align to TRBD2. Germline V lookup: CDR1 PRHDT, CDR2 FYEKMQ (reference sequence). This CDR3 spans 18 amino acids. V lost 6 bases to trimming and J lost 2 bases; unmatched junction nucleotides: 12. Full variable domain (missing parts from reference TRBV13 and TRBJ2-1): AAGVIQSPRHLIKEKRETATLKCYPIPRHDTVYWYQQGPGQDPQFLISFYEKMQSDKGSIPDRFSAQQFSDYHSELNMSSLELGDSALYFCASRETSGGPRPYNEQFFGPGTRLTVL.

CDR3 sequence (DNA): TGCAGTGCTAGCAGGGCGGACGAGCAGTACTTC. Encoded protein: CSASRADEQYF. This chain joins TRBV20-1 and TRBJ2-7; weak D call: TRBD1 (5 bases). CDR3 size: 11 residues. From germline, CDR1 is DFQATT and CDR2 SNEGSKA (reference sequence). The V end was cut by 3 bases, the J end by 5 bases, with 8 bases between.

This chain connects TRBV7-2 to TRBJ2-3, with 11 nucleotides matching TRBD2. The CDR3 totals 19 residues. Per the germline V gene, CDR1 is SGHTA and CDR2 is FQGNSA. Trimming took 2 bases from V and 2 from J; bases not matched to a gene: 12. The CDR3 here is CASSLPGGGGLADTDTQYF. As DNA, the CDR3 is TGTGCCAGCAGCTTACCCGGTGGGGGGGGACTAGCGGACACAGATACGCAGTATTTT.

This clone was seen once. CDR3: CASSPRTGAYSNQPQHF. In nucleotides, the CDR3 is TGTGCCAGTAGTCCTCGAACAGGGGCTTATAGCAATCAGCCCCAGCATTTT. The genes are TRBV19 and TRBJ1-5; 7 bases line up with TRBD1. Germline V gene lookup returns CDR1 LNHDA and CDR2 SQIVND (reference sequence). Germline trimming cut 5 bases from V and 0 bases from J; bases unmatched to any gene: 10. The CDR3 length is 17 residues.

The chain joins TRBV9 to TRBJ2-7, with D uncertain. This CDR3 spans 12 amino acids. Trimming stripped 3 bases from V and 7 bases from J, with 11 bases between. Per germline, CDR1 SGDLS and CDR2 YYNGEE. For the CDR3, the DNA is TGTGCCAGCAGCGGAGAGGTGGGAGAGCAGTACTTC. This codes for CASSGEVGEQYF.

This chain connects TRBV19 to TRBJ1-4; D ambiguous. Germline assignment: CDR1 LNHDA and CDR2 SQIVND (reference sequence). The V end was cut by 1 base, the J end by 8 bases, with 8 bases between. CDR3 size: 13 residues. CDR3 nucleotides: TGTGCCAGTAGTATAGGCAGCCGAGAAAAACTGTTTTTT. Its protein product is CASSIGSREKLFF.

The V gene is TRBV4-1, the J gene TRBJ2-2; D is tentatively TRBD1 or TRBD2 (5 bases each). The germline V and J ends were trimmed by 1 base and 5 bases, with 5 bases remaining between them. CDR1 MGHRA and CDR2 YSYEKL come from the germline V gene. This CDR3 region has 13 residues. CDR3 sequence: CASSQGGTGELFF. DNA of the CDR3: TGCGCCAGCAGCCAAGGGGGGACCGGGGAGCTGTTTTTT.

CDR3 sequence: CASSLYGPNTEAFF. CDR3 nucleotides: TGTGCCAGCAGTTTATATGGTCCGAACACTGAAGCTTTCTTT. V and J are TRBV27 and TRBJ1-1; D is uncertain. The CDR3 consists of 14 residues. Per germline, CDR1 MNHEY and CDR2 SMNVEV (reference sequence). V shed 1 base and J shed 1 base, with 7 bases lying between them.

The V gene is TRBV9, the J gene TRBJ1-2; D is possibly TRBD1 (5 bases). CDR1 and CDR2 (germline): SGDLS, YYNGEE. Deletions cut 0 bases from V and 4 bases from J, with 13 bases between. The CDR3 contains 15 residues. CDR3 residues: CASSVEAGGVYGYTF. The DNA of the CDR3 is TGTGCCAGCAGCGTAGAGGCGGGGGGTGTCTATGGCTACACCTTC.

The genes are TRBV19 and TRBJ1-4, with D uncertain. The germline gives CDR1 LNHDA, CDR2 SQIVND (reference sequence). Trimming cost V 5 bases and J 1 base, with 11 bases left between them. The CDR3 has 15 amino acids. CDR3 DNA: TGTGCCAGTAGTCCCAAAGGTAGAACTAATGAAAAACTGTTTTTT. It codes for CASSPKGRTNEKLFF.

V is TRBV7-9 and J is TRBJ2-7; D remains ambiguous. The germline V gene has CDR1 SEHNR and CDR2 FQNEAQ (reference sequence). V shed 5 bases and J shed 3 bases, with 11 bases lying between them. This CDR3 spans 13 amino acids. For the CDR3, the DNA is TGTGCCAGCAGCCGCGACCCGTTCTACGAGCAGTACTTC. It is translated as CASSRDPFYEQYF.

This sequence joins TRBV29-1 and TRBJ2-7, with TRBD2 identical over 7 bases. J was trimmed by 9 bases and V by 3 bases; bases with no gene match: 5. CDR3 length: 11 amino acids. From germline, CDR1 is SQVTM and CDR2 ANQGSEA. The CDR3: CSVDPGGGQYF. In DNA, the CDR3 is TGCAGCGTTGATCCCGGCGGGGGGCAGTACTTC.

The chain has TRBV2 and TRBJ1-2; D remains ambiguous. The germline CDR1 and CDR2 sequences are SNHLY and FYNNEI. This CDR3 is built from 10 residues. The V and J ends lost 6 bases and 6 bases respectively, with 5 bases between them. CDR3 coding DNA: TGTGCCAGCAGGACGGATGGCTACACCTTC. This encodes CASRTDGYTF.

The J gene is TRBJ1-4, the V gene TRBV4-3; a possible D gene is TRBD1 (5 bases). This CDR3 contains 18 residues. Germline V gene sequence: CDR1 LGHNA, CDR2 YSLEER. V was shortened by 1 base and J by 1 base, with 16 bases between the two germline ends. The CDR3 DNA is TGCGCCAGCAGCCAAGGCCCCGGGCAGGGAGGAACTAATGAAAAACTGTTTTTT. Translation gives CASSQGPGQGGTNEKLFF.

The chain combines TRBV28 with TRBJ2-2; D is possibly TRBD1 (5 bases). With 4 bases removed from V and 1 base from J, the gap between germline ends came to 7 bases. CDR1 and CDR2 from the germline V gene are MDHEN and SYDVKM. The CDR3 has 14 residues. The CDR3 DNA is TGTGCCAGCAGTTCAGGACAGAACACCGGGGAGCTGTTTTTT. It translates to CASSSGQNTGELFF. The full variable domain, its missing parts supplied by reference TRBV28 and TRBJ2-2, is DVKVTQSSRYLVKRTGEKVFLECVQDMDHENMFWYRQDPGLGLRLIYFSYDVKMKEKGDIPEGYSVSREKKERFSLILESASTNQTSMYLCASSSGQNTGELFFGEGSRLTVL.

The genes are TRBV11-1 and TRBJ1-2; D is uncertain. This CDR3 is 11 amino acids long. The V and J ends lost 5 bases and 4 bases respectively, with 5 bases between them. Per the germline V gene, CDR1 is SGHAT and CDR2 is FQDESV (reference sequence). The CDR3 coding sequence is TGTGCCAGCAGCCCAGCCTATGGCTACACCTTC. Protein product: CASSPAYGYTF.

The chain recombines TRBV6-4 with TRBJ1-6; 7 bases align to TRBD1. This CDR3 comprises 14 residues. Germline lookup yields CDR1 MRHNA and CDR2 SNTAGT. The V and J ends lost 5 bases and 6 bases, in that order; junction bases with no gene match: 4. DNA of the CDR3: TGTGCCAGCAGTCGGACAGGAACTAATTCACCCCTCCACTTT. It translates to CASSRTGTNSPLHF.